This TCR beta chain was obtained from a study of blood T cell repertoires in COVID-19. About the study: Collection of acute and convalescent COVID-19 samples took place in the United States, Italy and Spain.

As for this clone: The junction and the germline gene differ at one end; a read error may be behind it.

In the original analysis: From reference gene primer amplification, estimates of nucleated cell counts were derived. Assay used: immunoSEQ multiplex PCR; TCRdb lists only in-frame clones, some missing. That table gives V, J and clone size, and the DNA gave D and trimming. The data contain some 14,000 clones, about three quarters of them singletons. CDR3 length equals 14 residues. The germline gives CDR1 MDHEN, CDR2 SYDVKM. This rearrangement joins TRBV28 to TRBJ1-2, with D possibly matching TRBD1 (5 bases). The sample comprised peripheral blood. This clonotype originated in a woman older than 75 with acute or convalescent COVID-19. CDR3 sequence reads: CASSLATAKYGYTF. DNA for the CDR3: TGTGCCAGCAGTCTAGCGACAGCTAAGTATGGCTACACCTTC.